Sequencing of this T cell receptor (beta chain) was carried out in a study of cytomegalovirus exposure and HLA in healthy donors. Study context: Later, an analysis reported that the 95 to 150 validation repertoires had used the same platform as the roughly 680 first-cohort repertoires.

Note on this clone: Its antigen is unknown.

Using immunoSEQ multiplex PCR, the repertoire was profiled, and TCRdb retains in-frame clones only, with some absent. The data show some 340,000 clones, approximately 86% seen once. The germline V gene encodes CDR1 GTSNPN and CDR2 SVGIG (reference sequence). CDR3 size: 15 residues. V dropped 7 bases and J dropped 3; count of bases not matched to a gene: 9. Study-level findings and limits: The tendency of first-cohort TCR clusters to co-occur in the 100 to 150 validation repertoires emerged from a later analysis. CMV antigen specificity was confirmed in vitro for a few CMV-associated chains.

The chain joins TRBV30 to TRBJ2-7, with 13 bases that match TRBD2. Sequencing was done on a sample of PBMCs. This TCR was sampled from a woman aged 25-40 years in good health and CMV-seropositive. This chain's CDR3 is CASGLAGVFDYEQYF. CDR3 nucleotide sequence: TGTGCCTCTGGACTAGCGGGAGTTTTCGACTACGAGCAGTACTTC.